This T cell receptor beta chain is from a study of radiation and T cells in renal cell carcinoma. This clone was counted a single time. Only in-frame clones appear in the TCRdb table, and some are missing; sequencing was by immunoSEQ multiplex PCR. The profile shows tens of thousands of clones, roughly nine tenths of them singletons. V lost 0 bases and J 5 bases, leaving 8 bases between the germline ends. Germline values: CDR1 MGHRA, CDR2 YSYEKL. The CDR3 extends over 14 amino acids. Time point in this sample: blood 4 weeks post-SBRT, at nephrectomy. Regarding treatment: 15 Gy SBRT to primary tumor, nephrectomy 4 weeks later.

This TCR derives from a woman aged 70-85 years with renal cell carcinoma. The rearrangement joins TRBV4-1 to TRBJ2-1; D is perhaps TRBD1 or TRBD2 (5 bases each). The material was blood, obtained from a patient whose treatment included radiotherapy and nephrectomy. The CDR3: CASSQEQEDNEQFF. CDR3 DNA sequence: TGCGCCAGCAGCCAAGAACAGGAGGACAATGAGCAGTTCTTC.